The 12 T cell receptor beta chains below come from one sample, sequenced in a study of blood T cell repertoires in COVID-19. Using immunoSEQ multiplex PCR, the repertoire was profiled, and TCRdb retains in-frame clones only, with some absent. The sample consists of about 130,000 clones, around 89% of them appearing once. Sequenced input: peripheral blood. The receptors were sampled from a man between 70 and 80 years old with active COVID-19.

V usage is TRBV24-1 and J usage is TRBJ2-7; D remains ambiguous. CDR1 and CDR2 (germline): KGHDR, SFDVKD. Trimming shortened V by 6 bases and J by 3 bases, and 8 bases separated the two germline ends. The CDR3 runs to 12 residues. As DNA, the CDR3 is TGTGCCACCAGTAACCGAGGCTACGAGCAGTACTTC. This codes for CATSNRGYEQYF.

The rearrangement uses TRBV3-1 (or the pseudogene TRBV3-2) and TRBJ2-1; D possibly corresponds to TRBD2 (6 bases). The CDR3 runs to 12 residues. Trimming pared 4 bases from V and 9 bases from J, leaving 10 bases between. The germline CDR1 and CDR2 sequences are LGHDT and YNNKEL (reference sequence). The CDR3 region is CASSLMGGEQFF. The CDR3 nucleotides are TGTGCCAGCAGCCTGATGGGGGGTGAGCAGTTCTTC.

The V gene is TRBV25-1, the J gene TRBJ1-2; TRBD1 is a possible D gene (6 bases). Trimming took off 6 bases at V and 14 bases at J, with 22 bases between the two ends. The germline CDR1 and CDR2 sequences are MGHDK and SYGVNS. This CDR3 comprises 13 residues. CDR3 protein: CASRYLTGDGLTF. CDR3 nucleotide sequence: TGTGCCAGCAGGTATTTGACAGGAGACGGTCTGACCTTC.

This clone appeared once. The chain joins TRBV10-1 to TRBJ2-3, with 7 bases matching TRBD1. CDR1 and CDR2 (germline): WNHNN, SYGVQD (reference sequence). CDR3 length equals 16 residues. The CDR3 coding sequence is TGCGTCAGTAGCCGAACCGCAGGGGGTAGCACAGATACGCAGTATTTT. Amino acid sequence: CVSSRTAGGSTDTQYF.

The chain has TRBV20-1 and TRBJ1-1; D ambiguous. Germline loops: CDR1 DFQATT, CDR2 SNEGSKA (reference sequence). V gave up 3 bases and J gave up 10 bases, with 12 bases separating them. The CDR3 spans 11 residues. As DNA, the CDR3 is TGCAGTGCTAGTCTCCAGGTAGGAGCTTTCTTT. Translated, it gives CSASLQVGAFF.

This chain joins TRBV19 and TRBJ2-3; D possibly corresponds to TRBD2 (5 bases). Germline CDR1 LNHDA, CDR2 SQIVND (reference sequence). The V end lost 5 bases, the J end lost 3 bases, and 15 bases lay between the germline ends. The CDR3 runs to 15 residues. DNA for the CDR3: TGTGCCAGTAGTCTCCAGACTACCGGGACAGATACGCAGTATTTT. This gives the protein CASSLQTTGTDTQYF. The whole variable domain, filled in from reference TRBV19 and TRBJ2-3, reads DGGITQSPKYLFRKEGQNVTLSCEQNLNHDAMYWYRQDPGQGLRLIYYSQIVNDFQKGDIAEGYSVSREKKESFPLTVTSAQKNPTAFYLCASSLQTTGTDTQYFGPGTRLTVL.

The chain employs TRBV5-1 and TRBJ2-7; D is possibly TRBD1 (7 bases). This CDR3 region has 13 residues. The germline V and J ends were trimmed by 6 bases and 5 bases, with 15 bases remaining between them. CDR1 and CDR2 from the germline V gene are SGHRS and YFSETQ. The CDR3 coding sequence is TGCGCCAGCAACCAGGGGGGTAGAAACGAGCAGTACTTC. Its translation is CASNQGGRNEQYF. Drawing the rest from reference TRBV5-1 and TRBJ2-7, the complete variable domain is KAGVTQTPRYLIKTRGQQVTLSCSPISGHRSVSWYQQTPGQGLQFLFEYFSETQRNKGNFPGRFSGRQFSNSRSEMNVSTLELGDSALYLCASNQGGRNEQYFGPGTRLTVT.

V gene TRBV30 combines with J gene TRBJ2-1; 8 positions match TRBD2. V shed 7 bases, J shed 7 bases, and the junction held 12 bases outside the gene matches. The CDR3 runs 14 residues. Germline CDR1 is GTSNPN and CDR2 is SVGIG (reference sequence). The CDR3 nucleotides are TGTGCCTTACAGCGGGAGAGGGTTGAAAATGAGCAGTTCTTC. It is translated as CALQRERVENEQFF.

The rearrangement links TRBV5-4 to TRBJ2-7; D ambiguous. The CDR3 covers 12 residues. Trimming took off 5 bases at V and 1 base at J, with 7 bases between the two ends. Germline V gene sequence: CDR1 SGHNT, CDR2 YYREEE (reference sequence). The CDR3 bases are TGTGCCAGCAGGCGCGATTCCTACGAGCAGTACTTC. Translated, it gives CASRRDSYEQYF.

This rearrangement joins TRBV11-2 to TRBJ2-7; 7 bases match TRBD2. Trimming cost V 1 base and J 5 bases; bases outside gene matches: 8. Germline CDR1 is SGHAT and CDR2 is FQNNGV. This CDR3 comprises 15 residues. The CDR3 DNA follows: TGTGCCAGCAGCTTAGTGGCGGGAGAGGCCCACGAGCAGTACTTC. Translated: CASSLVAGEAHEQYF.

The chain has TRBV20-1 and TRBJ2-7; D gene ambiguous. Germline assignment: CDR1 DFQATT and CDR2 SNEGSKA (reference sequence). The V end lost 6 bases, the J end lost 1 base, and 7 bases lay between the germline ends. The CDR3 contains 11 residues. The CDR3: CSAPLSYEQYF. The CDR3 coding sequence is TGCAGTGCCCCGTTGTCCTACGAGCAGTACTTC.

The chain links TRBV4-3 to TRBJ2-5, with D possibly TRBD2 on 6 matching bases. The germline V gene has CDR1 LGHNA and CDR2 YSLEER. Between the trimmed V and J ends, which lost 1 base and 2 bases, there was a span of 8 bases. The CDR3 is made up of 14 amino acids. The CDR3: CASSQAGAQETQYF. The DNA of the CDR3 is TGCGCCAGCAGCCAAGCGGGAGCGCAAGAGACCCAGTACTTC.